The clone carrying this T cell receptor beta chain was observed a few times. The record originates from a study of cytomegalovirus exposure and HLA in healthy donors. The PCR used 60 Vbeta and 13 Jbeta primers. The method was immunoSEQ multiplex PCR; TCRdb's version includes in-frame clones alone and lacks a portion of them. The data show around 130,000 clones, 70% to 85% seen once. Source material: PBMCs. The origin of this receptor is a boy aged 5-17 years in good health and CMV-seronegative.

The CDR3 sequence is CASSSGSWDRKNTIYF. DNA of the CDR3: TGTGCCAGCAGTTCTGGAAGTTGGGACAGGAAAAACACCATATATTTT. The chain couples TRBV6-8 to TRBJ1-3; TRBD1 aligns across 8 bases. There are 16 residues in the CDR3. The germline gives CDR1 MNHGY, CDR2 SAAAGT. J was trimmed by 6 bases and V by 4 bases; bases with no gene match: 11.